This passage covers 18 T cell receptor beta chains from one sample sequenced in a study of T cell changes during pregnancy in multiple sclerosis. The data were produced by immunoSEQ multiplex PCR, yet TCRdb's version contains in-frame clones alone and is incomplete. The sample includes about 67,000 clones, roughly 90% of them seen just once. The source material was peripheral blood, sampled in the second trimester of pregnancy. All receptors come from a female donor in good health, enrolled as a control in a pregnancy study.

This clone occurred once. This sequence joins TRBV19 and TRBJ1-2; a possible D gene is TRBD1 (6 bases). V lost 3 bases to trimming and J lost 4 bases, with 15 bases between them. The CDR3 is 15 amino acids. Germline assignment: CDR1 LNHDA and CDR2 SQIVND (reference sequence). CDR3 region: CASSIATGGLYGYTF. CDR3 sequence (DNA): TGTGCCAGTAGTATCGCCACCGGGGGGCTCTATGGCTACACCTTC. Full variable domain (rest looked up from reference TRBV19 and TRBJ1-2): DGGITQSPKYLFRKEGQNVTLSCEQNLNHDAMYWYRQDPGQGLRLIYYSQIVNDFQKGDIAEGYSVSREKKESFPLTVTSAQKNPTAFYLCASSIATGGLYGYTFGSGTRLTVV.

The CDR3 loop is CASSPGTGARALHF. The CDR3 DNA sequence: TGTGCCAGCTCACCCGGGACAGGAGCGAGAGCCCTCCACTTT. J is TRBJ1-6 and V is TRBV18, with 8 bases matching TRBD1. Losses at the gene ends were 3 bases for V and 14 bases for J; bases not matched to a gene: 9. The CDR3 has 14 amino acids. Germline V lookup: CDR1 KGHSH, CDR2 LQKENI.

This clone was observed a handful of times. The chain carries TRBV10-1 and TRBJ2-3, with D unclear. With 5 bases removed from V and 2 bases from J, the gap between germline ends came to 8 bases. Germline V CDR1 and CDR2: WNHNN, SYGVQD (reference sequence). This CDR3 spans 13 amino acids. As DNA, the CDR3 is TGCGCCAGCAGTAAACAGACCACAGATACGCAGTATTTT. Translated, it gives CASSKQTTDTQYF.

This clone has just a few counts. The DNA for the CDR3 is TGCAGTGCGAACGAGGGGGCCGCTTTCTTT. It encodes CSANEGAAFF. The chain carries TRBV20-1 and TRBJ1-1; 7 bases agree with TRBD1. There are 10 residues in the CDR3. Germline V CDR1 and CDR2: DFQATT, SNEGSKA (reference sequence). The V and J ends lost 6 bases and 11 bases, in that order; junction bases with no gene match: 6.

The count of this clone is one. DNA for the CDR3: TGTGCCAGCAGTGACAGGTTAGTGGGCTGGGAGCAGTACTTC. As protein: CASSDRLVGWEQYF. V usage is TRBV6-4 and J usage is TRBJ2-7; D call uncertain. V dropped 2 bases and J dropped 7 bases, with 15 bases sitting between them. This CDR3 has 14 residues. The germline V gene encodes CDR1 MRHNA and CDR2 SNTAGT.

The V call is TRBV10-2, the J call TRBJ2-1; maybe TRBD2 (6 bases). The germline CDR1 and CDR2 sequences are WSHSY and SAAADI. The V gene lost 8 bases and the J gene lost 5 bases, with 10 bases spanning the gap. The CDR3 covers 12 residues. The CDR3 loop is CASEGLHNEQFF. The CDR3 nucleotides read TGCGCCAGCGAGGGACTGCACAATGAGCAGTTCTTC.

Here the CDR3 DNA reads TGTGCCAGCAGGTGGCGGAAGAACACCGGGGAGCTGTTTTTT. It is translated as CASRWRKNTGELFF. The rearrangement links TRBV5-8 to TRBJ2-2, with D uncertain. This CDR3 is 14 amino acids long. The germline CDR1 and CDR2 sequences are SGHTS and YDEGEE. With 5 bases removed from V and 1 base from J, the gap between germline ends came to 9 bases.

V is TRBV7-2 and J is TRBJ2-7; D gene uncertain. Germline-derived CDR1 and CDR2 are SGHTA and FQGNSA. Trimming removed 3 bases at V and 6 bases at J, with 12 bases between. The CDR3 runs to 13 residues. The CDR3 DNA follows: TGTGCCAGCAGCTTGACATTCGGCCTCGAGCAGTACTTC. This gives the protein CASSLTFGLEQYF.

This clone was counted a single time. The chain employs TRBV5-4 and TRBJ1-2; TRBD1 agrees at 8 bases. Germline CDR1 is SGHNT and CDR2 is YYREEE (reference sequence). The CDR3 spans 13 residues. J gave up 6 bases and V 4 bases, and 5 bases lay outside the gene matches. This CDR3 reads CASSQDRGDGYTF. The CDR3 DNA reads as TGTGCCAGCAGCCAAGACAGGGGTGATGGCTACACCTTC.

V and J are TRBV27 and TRBJ1-2, with 9 nucleotides matching TRBD1. V gave up 6 bases and J gave up 5 bases; unmatched junction bases: 16. The CDR3 contains 17 residues. Germline CDR1 is MNHEY and CDR2 is SMNVEV (reference sequence). CDR3 sequence: CASSTASNPGQGYGYTF. The CDR3 DNA follows: TGTGCCAGCAGCACTGCCTCCAATCCGGGACAGGGATATGGCTACACCTTC.

V usage is TRBV15 and J usage is TRBJ2-7; maybe TRBD2 (6 bases). Germline loops: CDR1 LNHNV, CDR2 YYDKDF (reference sequence). Between the trimmed V and J ends, which lost 5 bases and 7 bases, there was a span of 12 bases. This CDR3 is 12 amino acids long. The DNA of the CDR3 is TGTGCCACCAGCTATCGGAGGGGAGAGCAGTACTTC. Translating gives CATSYRRGEQYF.

V gene TRBV2 combines with J gene TRBJ2-2, with TRBD1 matching over 7 bases. The trim removed 3 bases at V and 6 bases at J, leaving 1 base unmatched. Germline V gene sequence: CDR1 SNHLY, CDR2 FYNNEI. CDR3 size: 13 residues. This chain's CDR3 is CASSETGPGELFF. The CDR3 coding sequence is TGTGCCAGCAGTGAGACAGGGCCCGGGGAGCTGTTTTTT.

CDR3 residues: CASSVGQGAYEQYF. In DNA form, the CDR3 reads TGTGCCAGTAGTGTGGGACAGGGGGCCTACGAGCAGTACTTC. The genes are TRBV19 and TRBJ2-7; 11 bases map to TRBD1. The V and J ends lost 5 bases and 2 bases, in that order; junction bases with no gene match: 2. CDR1 and CDR2 (germline): LNHDA, SQIVND (reference sequence). The CDR3 covers 14 residues.

The chain is built from TRBV21-1 and TRBJ1-3. TRBV21-1 is tagged as a pseudogene. CDR3 length equals 17 residues. CDR3 in amino acids: CASSKGRAGWRGNTIYF. Written as DNA, the CDR3 is TGTGCCAGCAGCAAAGGGAGGGCAGGGTGGCGAGGAAACACCATATATTTT.

The chain links TRBV2 to TRBJ2-3, with TRBD1 matching 7 bases. The germline V gene has CDR1 SNHLY and CDR2 FYNNEI. J was trimmed by 4 bases and V by 5 bases; bases with no gene match: 6. CDR3 length equals 14 residues. The DNA of the CDR3 is TGTGCCAGCAGTACAGGGGCCCACGCAGATACGCAGTATTTT. Protein product: CASSTGAHADTQYF.

The CDR3 sequence is CASSPGGNTEAFF. The CDR3 DNA is TGTGCCAGCTCACCGGGGGGGAACACTGAAGCTTTCTTT. The chain joins TRBV18 to TRBJ1-1; maybe TRBD1 (5 bases). This CDR3 is 13 amino acids long. V gave up 3 bases and J gave up 1 base, with 6 bases separating them. Germline CDR1 is KGHSH and CDR2 is LQKENI.

The chain recombines TRBV5-8 with TRBJ1-5, with a tentative D call TRBD1 (6 bases). CDR1 SGHTS and CDR2 YDEGEE come from the germline V gene. CDR3 length: 12 amino acids. V was clipped by 7 bases and J by 5 bases, with 10 bases between them. The CDR3: CASGRGDQPQHF. CDR3 DNA: TGTGCCAGCGGCAGGGGAGATCAGCCCCAGCATTTT.

The chain links TRBV9 to TRBJ1-4; TRBD1 aligns across 10 bases. J was trimmed by 7 bases and V by 4 bases; bases with no gene match: 7. The CDR3 contains 15 residues. Germline CDR1 and CDR2: SGDLS and YYNGEE. Written as DNA, the CDR3 is TGTGCCAGCAGCATACGACAGGGGGCGGGTGAAAAACTGTTTTTT. Amino acid sequence: CASSIRQGAGEKLFF.